This note documents a single T cell receptor (beta chain) sequence. Its antigen is unknown. No qualities accompany the bases; no much larger clone lies one base away. Flow cytometry had shown CD8+CD57+ cell expansion in the patients selected for sequencing. Every patient had severe acquired aplastic anemia, diagnosed using the International Study of Aplastic Anemia and Agranulocytosis and Camitta criteria. At the time blood was sampled, none of the patients had received any therapy. In the study, sorted CD4+ and CD8+ blood T cells from patients with severe aplastic anemia and from healthy subjects underwent deep sequencing of TCR repertoires. Patients were enrolled in the USA under clinicaltrials.gov protocols 00001620, 01623167, 00001397, 00071045, 00081523 and 00961064. Ficoll-Paque density gradient centrifugation was used to isolate peripheral blood mononuclear cells. Before DNA extraction, CD4+ and CD8+ T cells were sorted with FACS or magnetic beads.

Genomic DNA served as template for TCR beta VDJ combination and CDR3 sequence profiling. An Illumina HiSeq 2000 was used for TCR repertoire sequencing. In the authors' own workflow: TRBV/TRBJ rearrangement plots, CDR3 size and DJ length profiles, and Simpson's diversity index were used to evaluate the repertoires. The most abundant DNA sequence in the deep sequencing data was taken as the immunodominant clone. CDR3 amino acid sequences were screened for sharing across subjects and were compared with published repertoires and the VDJdb database. In TCRdb, the public reads were trimmed at Q25 with fastp and aligned with MiXCR, with productive beta chains retained. Each entry is one CDR3 protein sequence, shown with its most common DNA and genes. TCRdb's processing, not the study's, gives the V and J calls here. For this sample there are hundreds of thousands of distinct CDR3 sequences; roughly 34% appear just once. Around 0.82% of the sample is held by the ten biggest clonotypes.

These data belong to a study of CD8+CD57+ T cells in acquired aplastic anemia (dated by TCRdb to the late 2010s). For context, the study as a whole: Extracted DNA from sorted CD4+ and CD8+ cells averaged approximately 3 ug, ranging from about 0.19 to 30 ug. CD8+CD57+ expansion was defined as frequency above the mean frequency observed in healthy subjects.

General findings and caveats noted by the study authors: About 30 CD8+ CDR3 sequences were found in both patients and controls but appeared to be highly expressed in patients and within the immunodominant clones of the patients. Between patients and healthy controls, no significant difference in CD8+ Simpson's diversity was found (P=0.060).

The CDR3 measures 13 amino acids from cysteine to phenylalanine. This entry keeps only the CDR3 DNA: 39 bases, framed from base 1. The junction carries 14 bases between V and J, which are trimmed by 7 bases and 7 bases respectively. The germline V gene provides CDR1 MNHNS and CDR2 SASEGT. This TCR derives from a human donor with aplastic anemia. Recombination connected TRBV6-1 to TRBJ1-5; a confident D gene designation cannot be given. The source material was sorted CD4+, CD8+, or CD8+CD57+ T cells (not recorded which) from PBMCs. The CDR3 corresponds to CASISGDRQPQHF. The nucleotide sequence is TGTGCCAGCATAAGCGGGGATCGACAGCCCCAGCATTTT.